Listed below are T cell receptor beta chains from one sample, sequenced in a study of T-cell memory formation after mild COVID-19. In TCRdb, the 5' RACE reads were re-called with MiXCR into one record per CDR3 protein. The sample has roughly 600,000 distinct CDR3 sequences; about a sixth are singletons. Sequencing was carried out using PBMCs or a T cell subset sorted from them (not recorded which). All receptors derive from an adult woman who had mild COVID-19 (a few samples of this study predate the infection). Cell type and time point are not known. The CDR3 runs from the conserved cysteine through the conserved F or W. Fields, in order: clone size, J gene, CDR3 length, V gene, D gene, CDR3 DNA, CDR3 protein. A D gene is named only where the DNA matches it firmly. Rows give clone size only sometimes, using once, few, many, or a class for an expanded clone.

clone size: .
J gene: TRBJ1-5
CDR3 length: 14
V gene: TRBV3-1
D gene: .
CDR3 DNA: TGTGCCAGCAGCCAAGGAAACAGCGAAAAGCCCCAGCATTTT
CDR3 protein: CASSQGNSEKPQHF

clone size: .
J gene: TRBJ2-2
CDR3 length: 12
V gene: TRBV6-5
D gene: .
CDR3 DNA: TGTGCCACGCAACGTGGGACCGGGGAGCTGTTTTTT
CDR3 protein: CATQRGTGELFF

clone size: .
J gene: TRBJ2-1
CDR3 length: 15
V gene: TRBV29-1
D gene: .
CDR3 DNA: TGCAGCGTTGAGGGTTCAACCACGATTTACAATGAGCAGTTCTTC
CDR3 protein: CSVEGSTTIYNEQFF

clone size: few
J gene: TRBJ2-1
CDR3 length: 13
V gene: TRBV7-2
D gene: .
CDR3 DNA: TGTGCCAGCACCTTTGGGGAGGTTGACAGGGAGTTCTTC
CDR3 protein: CASTFGEVDREFF

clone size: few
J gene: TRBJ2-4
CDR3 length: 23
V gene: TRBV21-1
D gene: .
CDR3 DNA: TGTGCCAGCAGCAAAAGGGGGACTAGCGGGAGGGCCGGGCATTCATATTCCAAAAACATTCAGTACTTC
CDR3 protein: CASSKRGTSGRAGHSYSKNIQYF

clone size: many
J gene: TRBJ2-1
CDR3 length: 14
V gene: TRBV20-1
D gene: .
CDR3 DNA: TGCAGTGCTAGGCAGACGGTCTCCTACAATGAGCAGTTCTTC
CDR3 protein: CSARQTVSYNEQFF

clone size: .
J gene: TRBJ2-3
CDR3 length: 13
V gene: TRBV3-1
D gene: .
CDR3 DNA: TGTGCCAGCAGCCAAACCGGGAGAGATACGCAGTATTTT
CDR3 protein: CASSQTGRDTQYF

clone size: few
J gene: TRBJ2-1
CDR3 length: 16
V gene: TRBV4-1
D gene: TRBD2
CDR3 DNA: TGCGCCAGCAGCCAGGGACTAGCGGGGGGGTACAATGAGCAGTTCTTC
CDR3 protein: CASSQGLAGGYNEQFF

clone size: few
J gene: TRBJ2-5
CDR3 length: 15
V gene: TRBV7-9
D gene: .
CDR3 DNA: TGTGCCAGCAGCCGTGGGGCTGTCCAGGGGGAGACCCAGTACTTC
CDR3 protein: CASSRGAVQGETQYF

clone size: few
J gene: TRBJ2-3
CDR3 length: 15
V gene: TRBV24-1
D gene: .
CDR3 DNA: TGTGCCACCAGTGACGGGTCTCCTGGCACAGATACGCAGTATTTT
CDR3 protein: CATSDGSPGTDTQYF

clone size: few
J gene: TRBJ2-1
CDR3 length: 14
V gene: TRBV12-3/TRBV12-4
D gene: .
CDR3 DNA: TGTGCCAGCAGGCCGGGCCAAACTTACAATGAGCAGTTCTTC
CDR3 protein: CASRPGQTYNEQFF

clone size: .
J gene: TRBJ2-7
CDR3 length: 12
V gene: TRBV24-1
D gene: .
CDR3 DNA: TGCGCGACAGGATCGAGCTCCTACGAGCAGTACTTC
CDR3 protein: CATGSSSYEQYF

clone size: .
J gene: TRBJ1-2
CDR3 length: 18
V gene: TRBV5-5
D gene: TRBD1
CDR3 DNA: TGTGCCAGCAGCTTATTTCCACAGGGGAGTGCTACCGAGGATGGCTACACCTTC
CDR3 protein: CASSLFPQGSATEDGYTF

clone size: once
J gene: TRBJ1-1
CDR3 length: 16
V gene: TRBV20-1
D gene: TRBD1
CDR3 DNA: TGCAGTGCTAGAGATGCGGGGACAGGGGGGAACACTGAAGCTTTCTTT
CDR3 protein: CSARDAGTGGNTEAFF

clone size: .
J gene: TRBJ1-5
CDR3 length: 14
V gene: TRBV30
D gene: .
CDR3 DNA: TGTGCCTGGAGTGTTGGATATAGCAATCAGCCCCAGCATTTT
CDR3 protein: CAWSVGYSNQPQHF

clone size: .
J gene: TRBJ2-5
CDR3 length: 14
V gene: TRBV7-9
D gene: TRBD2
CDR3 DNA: TGTGCCAGCACCCGGCGGGGGGCCGGGGAGACCCAGTACTTC
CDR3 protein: CASTRRGAGETQYF

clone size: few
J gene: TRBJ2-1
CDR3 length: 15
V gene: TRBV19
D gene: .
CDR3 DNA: TGTGCCAGTAGTATTGAGGACAGTCTATACAATGAGCAGTTCTTC
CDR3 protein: CASSIEDSLYNEQFF

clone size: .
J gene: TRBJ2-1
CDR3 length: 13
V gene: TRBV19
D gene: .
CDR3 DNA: TGTGCCAGTAGTAGGGACATCTACAATGAGCAGTTCTTC
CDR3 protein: CASSRDIYNEQFF

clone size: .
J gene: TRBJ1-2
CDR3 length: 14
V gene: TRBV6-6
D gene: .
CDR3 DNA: TGTGCCAGCAGTCCCCGGGCCCTCCCCTCAGGCTACACCTTC
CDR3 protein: CASSPRALPSGYTF

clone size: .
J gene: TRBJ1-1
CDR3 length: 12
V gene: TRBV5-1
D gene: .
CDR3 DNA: TGCGCCAGCAGCTTGGTGGGTTATGAAGCTTTCTTT
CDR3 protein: CASSLVGYEAFF

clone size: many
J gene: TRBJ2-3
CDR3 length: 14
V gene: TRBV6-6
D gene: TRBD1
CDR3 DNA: TGTGCCAGCAGTTGGGGACAGAGCACAGATACGCAGTATTTT
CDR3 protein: CASSWGQSTDTQYF

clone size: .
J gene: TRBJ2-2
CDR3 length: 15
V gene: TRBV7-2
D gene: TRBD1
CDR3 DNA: TGTGCCAGCAGCTCAGCACAGGGGGCGACCGGGGAGCTGTTTTTT
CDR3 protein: CASSSAQGATGELFF

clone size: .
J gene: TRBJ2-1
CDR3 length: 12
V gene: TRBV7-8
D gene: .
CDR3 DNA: TGTGCCAGCAGCCGGGGGTCAGGCCTTCAGTTCTTC
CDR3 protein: CASSRGSGLQFF

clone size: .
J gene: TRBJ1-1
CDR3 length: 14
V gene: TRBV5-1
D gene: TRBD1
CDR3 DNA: TGCGCCAGCAGTTTGGACAGGGCAAACACTGAAGCTTTCTTT
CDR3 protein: CASSLDRANTEAFF

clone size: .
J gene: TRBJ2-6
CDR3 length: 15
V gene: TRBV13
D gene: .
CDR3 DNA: TGTGCCAGCAGCCCCCCGATCTCTGGGGCCAACGTCCTGACTTTC
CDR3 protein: CASSPPISGANVLTF

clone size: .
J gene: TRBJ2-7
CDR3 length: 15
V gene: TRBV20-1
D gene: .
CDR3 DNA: TGCAGTGCTAGAGATTTCCGTGGAAGCTCCTACGAGCAGTACTTC
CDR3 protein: CSARDFRGSSYEQYF

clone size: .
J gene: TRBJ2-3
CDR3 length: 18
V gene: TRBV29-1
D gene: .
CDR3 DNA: TGCAGCGTTGAAGATTCACAGTGGAGGGTAGAGGACACAGATACGCAGTATTTT
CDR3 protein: CSVEDSQWRVEDTDTQYF

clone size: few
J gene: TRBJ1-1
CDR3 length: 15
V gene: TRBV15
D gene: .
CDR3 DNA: TGTGCCACCAGCAGATCAGAAAGGTGGGACACTGAAGCTTTCTTT
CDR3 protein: CATSRSERWDTEAFF

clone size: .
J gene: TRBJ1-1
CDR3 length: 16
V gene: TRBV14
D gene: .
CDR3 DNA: TGTGCCAGCAGCCAAGATCGCAGAGCTGGGGACACTGAAGCTTTCTTT
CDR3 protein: CASSQDRRAGDTEAFF

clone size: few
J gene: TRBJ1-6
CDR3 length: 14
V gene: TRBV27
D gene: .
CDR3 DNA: TGTGCCAGCAGTTTGGGCTCGACGAATTCACCCCTCCACTTT
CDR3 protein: CASSLGSTNSPLHF

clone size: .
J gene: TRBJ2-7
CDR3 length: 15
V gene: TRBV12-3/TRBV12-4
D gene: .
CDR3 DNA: TGTGCCAGCAGTCCGATGGGTAGAAACGGCCACGAGCAGTACTTC
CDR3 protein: CASSPMGRNGHEQYF

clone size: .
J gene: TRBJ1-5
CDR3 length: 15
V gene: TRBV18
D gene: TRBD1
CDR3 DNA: TGTGCCAGCTCACCCGGACAGGGGTTCAATCAGCCCCAGCATTTT
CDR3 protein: CASSPGQGFNQPQHF

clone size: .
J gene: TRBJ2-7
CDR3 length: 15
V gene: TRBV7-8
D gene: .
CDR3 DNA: TGTGCCAGCAGCTATACCGGGACCAAGTACTACGAGCAGTACTTC
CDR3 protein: CASSYTGTKYYEQYF

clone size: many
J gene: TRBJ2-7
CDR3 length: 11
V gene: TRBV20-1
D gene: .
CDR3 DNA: TGCAGTGCAGCACAGGGTAACGAGCAGTACTTC
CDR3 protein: CSAAQGNEQYF

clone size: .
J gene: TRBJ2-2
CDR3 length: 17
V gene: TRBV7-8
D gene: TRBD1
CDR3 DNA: TGTGCCGACAGCAGCACCCACGGGACAGGGGGCAGGGGGGAGCTGTTTTTT
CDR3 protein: CADSSTHGTGGRGELFF

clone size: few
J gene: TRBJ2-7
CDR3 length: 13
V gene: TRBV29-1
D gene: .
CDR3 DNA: TGCAGCGTTGAACGGACAGAGACCTACGAGCAGTACTTC
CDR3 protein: CSVERTETYEQYF

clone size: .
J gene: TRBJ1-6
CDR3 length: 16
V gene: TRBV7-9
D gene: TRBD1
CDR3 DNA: TGTGCCAGCAGCCATGACAGGGGCTCGGGGAATTCACCCCTCCACTTT
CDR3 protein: CASSHDRGSGNSPLHF

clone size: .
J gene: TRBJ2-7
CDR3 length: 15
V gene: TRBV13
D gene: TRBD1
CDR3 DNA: TGTGCCAGCAGCTTTCTCGGGACAGGGGGCTACGAGCAGTACTTC
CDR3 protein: CASSFLGTGGYEQYF